Given below is one T cell receptor beta chain in context. Its specificity is unknown. This entry comes from a study of vaccination and CD4 T cells after COVID-19. Study at large: From HCoV-229E, HCoV-OC43, HCoV-NL63 and SARS-CoV-2, overlapping spike peptides were used to stimulate the cells. Controls had a CEFX pool, an HIV-1 Nef pool, or no peptide added.

The study sequenced cultured CD4+ T cell DNA using the Oncomine TCR Beta short-read assay. TCRdb independently ran MiXCR on the PCR reads; one entry per CDR3 protein. The sample includes some 20,000 distinct CDR3 sequences, around 60% of them seen just once. Specified treatment: approximately 11-day PBMC culture with coronavirus spike peptide pools or control peptides (ViraFEST assay). Input material: CD4+ T cells from blood, cultured in vitro. This receptor was taken from a human donor who had recovered from COVID-19.

CDR3 DNA sequence: TGTGCCAGCAGGCAGTGGGGGGGCAATCAGCCCCAGCATTTT. This sequence encodes CASRQWGGNQPQHF. The chain is built from TRBV6-1 and TRBJ1-5; a weak D match, TRBD1 (5 bases). Trimming removed 6 bases from V and 2 bases from J, with 11 bases in between. Per germline, CDR1 MNHNS and CDR2 SASEGT. This CDR3 has 14 residues.